This T cell receptor (beta chain) was sequenced during a study of blood T cell repertoires in COVID-19. As for the study in general: PBMCs, B-cell-depleted T cells, or T cells provided the cDNA or gDNA that made up the material.

Per germline, CDR1 LNHNV and CDR2 YYDKDF (reference sequence). There are 12 residues in the CDR3. Trimming left V 3 bases short and J 7 bases short, with 9 bases between. Per the original methods: Estimated nucleated cell counts came from reference gene primer amplification. Clones were sequenced by immunoSEQ multiplex PCR, and TCRdb holds only the in-frame ones, with some missing. That table gives V, J and clone size, and the DNA gave D and trimming. The sample holds over 110,000 clones, over 70% seen once. The clonotype was recovered from a woman between 50 and 59 years old with acute or convalescent COVID-19. Source material: peripheral blood. The chain has TRBV15 and TRBJ1-1; perhaps TRBD1 as D (6 bases). CDR3 in DNA: TGTGCCACCAGCAGGGACAGCCGTGAAGCTTTCTTT. Its translation: CATSRDSREAFF. The whole variable domain, filled in from reference TRBV15 and TRBJ1-1, reads DAMVIQNPRYQVTQFGKPVTLSCSQTLNHNVMYWYQQKSSQAPKLLFHYYDKDFNNEADTPDNFQSRRPNTSFCFLDIRSPGLGDTAMYLCATSRDSREAFFGQGTRLTVV.